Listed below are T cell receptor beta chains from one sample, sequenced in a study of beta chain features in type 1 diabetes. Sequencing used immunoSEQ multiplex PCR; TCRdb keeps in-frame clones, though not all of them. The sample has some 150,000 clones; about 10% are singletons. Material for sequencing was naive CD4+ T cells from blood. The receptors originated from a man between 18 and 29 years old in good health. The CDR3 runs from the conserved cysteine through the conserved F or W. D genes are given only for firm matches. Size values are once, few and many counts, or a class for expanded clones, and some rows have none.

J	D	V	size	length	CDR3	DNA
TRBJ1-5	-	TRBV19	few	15	CASSIVSVGNQPQHF	TGTGCCAGTAGTATAGTTTCAGTGGGCAATCAGCCCCAGCATTTT
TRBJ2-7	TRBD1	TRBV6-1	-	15	CASSPTGQGAYEQYF	TGTGCCAGCAGTCCCACGGGACAGGGGGCCTACGAGCAGTACTTC
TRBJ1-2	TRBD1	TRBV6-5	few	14	CASRRTGEVYGYTF	TGTGCCAGCAGAAGGACAGGGGAGGTATATGGCTACACCTTC
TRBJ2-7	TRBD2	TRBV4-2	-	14	CASSHRGGAYEQYF	TGTGCCAGCAGCCATCGCGGGGGGGCCTACGAGCAGTACTTC
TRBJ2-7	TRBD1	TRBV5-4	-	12	CASSWDRGEQYF	TGTGCCAGCAGCTGGGACAGGGGTGAGCAGTACTTC
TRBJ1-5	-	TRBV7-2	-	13	CASSSRGGQPQHF	TGTGCCAGCAGCTCCAGGGGCGGACAGCCCCAGCATTTT
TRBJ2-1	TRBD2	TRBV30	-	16	CAWSVPGLAGRGEQFF	TGTGCCTGGAGTGTACCCGGACTAGCGGGGAGGGGTGAGCAGTTCTTC
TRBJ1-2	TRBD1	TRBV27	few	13	CASSNRDRGGYTF	TGTGCCAGCAGTAATAGGGACAGGGGCGGCTACACCTTC
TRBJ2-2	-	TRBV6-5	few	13	CASSFRDTGELFF	TGTGCCAGCAGTTTCAGGGACACCGGGGAGCTGTTTTTT
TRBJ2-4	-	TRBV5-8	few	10	CGGELGIQYF	TGTGGCGGGGAATTGGGCATTCAGTACTTC
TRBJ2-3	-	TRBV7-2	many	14	CASSLGAGTDTQYF	TGTGCCAGCAGCTTAGGAGCGGGCACAGATACGCAGTATTTT